This T cell receptor (beta chain) was identified during a study of T cell clusters in autoimmune cytopenias. Multiplex touch-down PCR amplified TRB using TRB-A and TRB-B pools in one tube. TCRdb reanalyzed the multiplex PCR reads, giving one entry per CDR3 protein sequence and no DNA. This sample carries 8,300 or so distinct CDR3 sequences, with 4.7% going to the ten biggest clones. TRB was amplified from roughly 0.25 ug of peripheral blood genomic DNA per sample. CDR1 and CDR2 (germline): MNHNY, SVGAGI (reference sequence). CDR3 size: 14 residues. Sequencing input: peripheral blood. The source is a human donor with an autoimmune cytopenia or autoimmune hepatitis (not recorded which). The genes are TRBV6-6 and TRBJ2-1; TCRdb proposes TRBD2, but this gene call is untestable without DNA. Here the CDR3 reads CASSPGLAGGGQFF.